Following are 26 T cell receptor beta chains from one sample sequenced in a study of cytomegalovirus exposure and HLA in healthy donors. PCR used 60 Vbeta primers and 13 Jbeta primers. TCRdb's table, derived via immunoSEQ multiplex PCR, lists solely in-frame clones and lacks some. There are about 150,000 clones in the sample; about four fifths occur only once, and around 6.3% lies in the top ten. Sequenced material: PBMCs. The origin of the receptors is a man between 50 and 59 years old in good health and CMV-seropositive.

The chain uses TRBV5-1 and TRBJ2-7; D is unresolved. Trimming pared 0 bases from V and 0 bases from J, leaving 7 bases between. The CDR3 spans 14 residues. CDR1 SGHRS and CDR2 YFSETQ come from the germline V gene. In nucleotides, the CDR3 is TGCGCCAGCAGCTTGGCCGCCAGCTCCTACGAGCAGTACTTC. Protein: CASSLAASSYEQYF.

This clone was seen only once. The V call is TRBV29-1, the J call TRBJ2-7; 8 bases map to TRBD1. CDR3 length: 15 residues. Germline V gene sequence: CDR1 SQVTM, CDR2 ANQGSEA. The V gene end was trimmed by 5 bases and the J gene end by 6 bases; junction bases not matched to a gene: 15. The CDR3 coding sequence is TGCAGCGTTCTAAAATCCGGGACAGGTGCCCTCGAGCAGTACTTC. Translating gives CSVLKSGTGALEQYF.

The rearrangement uses TRBV28 and TRBJ1-2; 10 bases fit TRBD1. The ends lost 2 bases at V and 4 bases at J; junction bases unmatched: 4. The CDR3 has 15 residues. The germline gives CDR1 MDHEN, CDR2 SYDVKM. CDR3 DNA sequence: TGTGCCAGCAGTTTAGCGGGACAGGGGTTCTATGGCTACACCTTC. Translated, it gives CASSLAGQGFYGYTF.

As to this clone: One junction end disagrees with the germline gene, perhaps due to a read error. This sequence joins TRBV7-7 and TRBJ2-5, with 8 bases aligning to TRBD1. The CDR3 runs 15 residues. Per germline, CDR1 SSHAT and CDR2 FNYEAQ (reference sequence). The CDR3 DNA reads as TGTGCTAGCAGCGCCCGGACAGGGATCCAAGAGACCCAGTACTTC. This translates into CASSARTGIQETQYF.

V is TRBV5-1 and J is TRBJ2-4; no definite D call. Germline V lookup: CDR1 SGHRS, CDR2 YFSETQ. The germline V and J ends were trimmed by 6 bases and 5 bases, with 15 bases remaining between them. The length of the CDR3 is 14 residues. The CDR3 here is CASKFSLSENIQYF. The CDR3 coding sequence is TGCGCCAGCAAATTTTCGTTGTCCGAAAACATTCAGTACTTC.

This chain links TRBV6-6 with TRBJ1-3; maybe TRBD1 (5 bases). There are 14 residues in the CDR3. Trimming removed 5 bases at V and 4 bases at J, with 12 bases between. CDR1 is MNHNY and CDR2 is SVGAGI in the germline V gene (reference sequence). The CDR3 spells CASSHPDNGNTIYF. CDR3 DNA: TGTGCCAGCAGTCACCCGGACAACGGAAACACCATATATTTT.

This chain joins TRBV29-1 and TRBJ2-3; TRBD2 matches at 7 bases. Unmatched junction bases numbered 6, after V lost 2 bases and J lost 1 base. The CDR3 spans 15 residues. Germline-derived CDR1 and CDR2 are SQVTM and ANQGSEA. In nucleotides, the CDR3 is TGCAGCGTTGAAAGGTCTAGCGGTGGCACAGATACGCAGTATTTT. Its protein product is CSVERSSGGTDTQYF.

The gene calls are TRBV7-3 and TRBJ2-1; TRBD2 matches 12 bases. The junction had 7 bases not matched to a gene; V was cut back by 4 bases and J by 9 bases. The germline CDR1 and CDR2 sequences are SGHTA and FQGTGA. The CDR3 runs 15 residues. CDR3 nucleotides: TGTGCCAGCAGCTCGACTAGCGGGAGTTTTGGTGAGCAGTTCTTC. The encoded protein is CASSSTSGSFGEQFF.

The rearrangement links TRBV2 to TRBJ1-6, with TRBD1 as a possible D gene (5 bases). This CDR3 contains 14 residues. Germline V gene lookup returns CDR1 SNHLY and CDR2 FYNNEI. V lost 1 base and J lost 9, with 10 bases in between. CDR3 residues: CASSEGRVGSPLHF. CDR3 sequence (DNA): TGTGCCAGCAGTGAAGGCAGGGTCGGTTCACCCCTCCACTTT.

This clone was seen only a few times. This chain uses TRBV18 with TRBJ2-1; unclear D gene. Germline CDR1 and CDR2: KGHSH and LQKENI. With 2 bases removed from V and 5 bases from J, the gap between germline ends came to 13 bases. The CDR3 sequence is 15 residues long. The CDR3 reads CASSPVVSVNNEQFF. CDR3 nucleotides: TGTGCCAGCTCACCAGTGGTTTCAGTGAACAATGAGCAGTTCTTC.

The chain has TRBV18 and TRBJ2-1; no reliable D call. CDR3 size: 14 residues. CDR1 KGHSH and CDR2 LQKENI come from the germline V gene. V was shortened by 0 bases and J by 7 bases, with 10 bases between the two germline ends. CDR3 in DNA: TGTGCCAGCTCACCACCTACGAGTGATAATGAGCAGTTCTTC. It encodes CASSPPTSDNEQFF.

In this sample, this clone turned up once. The chain employs TRBV6-5 and TRBJ2-1; the match to TRBD1 covers 9 bases. V was clipped by 2 bases and J by 5 bases; unmatched bases: 4. CDR3 length equals 15 residues. The germline gives CDR1 MNHEY, CDR2 SVGAGI. CDR3 coding DNA: TGTGCCAGCAGTTACCCGGGACAGGGAAACAATGAGCAGTTCTTC. Translation gives CASSYPGQGNNEQFF.

The genes are TRBV5-1 and TRBJ2-3, with 12 nucleotides matching TRBD1. From germline, CDR1 is SGHRS and CDR2 YFSETQ. J lost 6 bases, V lost 3 bases, and 8 bases had no gene match. The CDR3 is 16 residues long. CDR3 DNA sequence: TGCGCCAGCAGCTCGGGGACAGGGGGCGCGGGGGATACGCAGTATTTT. It yields the protein CASSSGTGGAGDTQYF.

The chain uses TRBV4-2 and TRBJ1-1; D is perhaps TRBD1 (5 bases). Trimming removed 4 bases at V and 1 base at J, with 7 bases between. Looked up from germline, CDR1 is LGHNA and CDR2 is YNFKEQ. The CDR3 spans 13 residues. The CDR3 DNA reads as TGTGCCAGCAGCCTCGGACAGAACACTGAAGCTTTCTTT. Translated, it gives CASSLGQNTEAFF.

This sequence joins TRBV5-1 and TRBJ2-7; TRBD2 agrees at 8 bases. This CDR3 comprises 16 residues. V was pared by 5 bases and J by 2 bases, with 12 bases of the junction left unmatched. Germline-derived CDR1 and CDR2 are SGHRS and YFSETQ. CDR3 region: CASSLSYGRGAYEQYF. For the CDR3, the DNA is TGCGCCAGCAGTCTTTCTTACGGGAGGGGCGCCTACGAGCAGTACTTC.

The CDR3 reads CASSEQGAINTGELFF. The CDR3 DNA reads TGTGCCAGCAGCGAACAGGGGGCAATAAACACCGGGGAGCTGTTTTTT. The rearrangement uses TRBV7-6 and TRBJ2-2; 9 nucleotides align to TRBD1. Germline CDR1 SGHVS, CDR2 FNYEAQ. The CDR3 length is 16 residues. V was pared by 5 bases and J by 2 bases, with 6 bases of the junction left unmatched.

This rearrangement joins TRBV10-1 to TRBJ2-2, with 7 bases lining up with TRBD2. Germline V lookup: CDR1 WNHNN, CDR2 SYGVQD (reference sequence). The V segment lost 4 bases and the J segment 1 base; nucleotides outside the gene matches: 6. This CDR3 contains 16 residues. As DNA, the CDR3 is TGCGCCAGCAGTGCCACGGCTAGCGGGAACACCGGGGAGCTGTTTTTT. Its translation is CASSATASGNTGELFF.

Written as DNA, the CDR3 is TGCGCCAGCAGTACCGACAGGGGAAGTGGTGGCTACACCTTC. This encodes CASSTDRGSGGYTF. The chain combines TRBV5-1 with TRBJ1-2; 8 positions match TRBD1. V gave up 5 bases and J gave up 7 bases; unmatched junction bases: 10. The CDR3 sequence is 14 residues long. CDR1 and CDR2 from the germline V gene are SGHRS and YFSETQ.

This rearrangement joins TRBV9 to TRBJ2-3, with a possible D match to TRBD1 (6 bases). V shed 3 bases and J shed 3 bases, with 14 bases lying between them. Germline V CDR1 and CDR2: SGDLS, YYNGEE. The CDR3 length is 15 residues. CDR3 sequence reads: CASSASGTTTDTQYF. The CDR3, as DNA: TGTGCCAGCAGCGCATCCGGGACAACTACAGATACGCAGTATTTT.

The chain has TRBV28 and TRBJ1-5; TRBD1 might be the D (6 bases). The CDR3 is made up of 19 amino acids. The germline V gene has CDR1 MDHEN and CDR2 SYDVKM. Between the trimmed V and J ends, which lost 6 bases and 2 bases, there was a span of 26 bases. In DNA form, the CDR3 reads TGTGCCAGCAGCTCGGGGTGGTCGGGGGGGCGAAGTGGCAATCAGCCCCAGCATTTT. This encodes CASSSGWSGGRSGNQPQHF. Combining the CDR3 with reference TRBV28 and TRBJ1-5 gives the whole variable domain DVKVTQSSRYLVKRTGEKVFLECVQDMDHENMFWYRQDPGLGLRLIYFSYDVKMKEKGDIPEGYSVSREKKERFSLILESASTNQTSMYLCASSSGWSGGRSGNQPQHFGDGTRLSIL.

Points on this clone: One end of the junction varies from germline; a read error may be responsible. The rearrangement joins TRBV7-9 to TRBJ2-5; unclear D gene. CDR1 is SEHNR and CDR2 is FQNEAQ in the germline V gene (reference sequence). The CDR3 totals 13 residues. Here the CDR3 DNA reads TGTTCCAGCAGCTTATTTGGGCTAGAGACCCAGTACTTC. This gives the protein CSSSLFGLETQYF.

This rearrangement joins TRBV5-1 to TRBJ1-3; 9 bases are a match to TRBD1. The length of the CDR3 is 16 residues. CDR1 is SGHRS and CDR2 is YFSETQ in the germline V gene. The V segment lost 2 bases and the J segment 3 bases; nucleotides outside the gene matches: 6. As DNA, the CDR3 is TGCGCCAGCAGCTTACAGGGGGCGCCCGGTGGAAACACCATATATTTT. It is translated as CASSLQGAPGGNTIYF.

The V and J genes are TRBV6-6 and TRBJ1-3; 7 positions match TRBD1. The V gene end was trimmed by 4 bases and the J gene end by 1 base; junction bases not matched to a gene: 4. Germline V CDR1 and CDR2: MNHNY, SVGAGI (reference sequence). The CDR3 loop spans 15 amino acids. The chain's CDR3 is CASSFDRASGNTIYF. In DNA form, the CDR3 reads TGTGCCAGCAGTTTCGACAGGGCGTCTGGAAACACCATATATTTT.

The chain combines TRBV2 with TRBJ2-5; maybe TRBD2 (6 bases). V dropped 7 bases and J dropped 9 bases, with 18 bases sitting between them. The CDR3 consists of 13 residues. Germline V gene sequence: CDR1 SNHLY, CDR2 FYNNEI. The DNA of the CDR3 is TGTGCCAGCATCGACCGGGAGTTCTATGCCCAGTACTTC. Its translation is CASIDREFYAQYF.

This CDR3 is CASSQGQAGTQYF. The DNA for the CDR3 is TGTGCCAGCAGCCAAGGGCAGGCGGGAACGCAGTATTTT. The rearrangement links TRBV4-2 to TRBJ2-3; weak D call: TRBD2 (6 bases). The CDR3 spans 13 residues. Germline CDR1 and CDR2: LGHNA and YNFKEQ. V was clipped by 1 base and J by 9 bases, with 11 bases between them.

About this clone: The same CDR3 arises from other DNA sequences in this sample as well. The V and J genes are TRBV10-3 and TRBJ1-4; no clear D gene. The CDR3 spans 14 residues. V was trimmed by 4 bases and J by 11 bases, leaving 17 bases between them. CDR1 is ENHRY and CDR2 is SYGVKD in the germline V gene. CDR3 residues: CAISAGPGGEKLFF. In DNA, the CDR3 is TGTGCCATCAGTGCCGGGCCGGGAGGTGAGAAACTGTTTTTT.